One T cell receptor beta chain is described in this entry. In the source study's methods: Estimation of nucleated cell counts was performed using reference gene primer amplification. Generated by immunoSEQ multiplex PCR, the TCRdb table keeps only in-frame clones and is missing some. V, J and clone size are taken as reported in that table, and D and trimming were inferred from the DNA itself. This table holds fewer than 95,000 clones, 70% to 85% found once. The data were obtained in a study of blood T cell repertoires in COVID-19. Study background: Samples representing acute and convalescent COVID-19 were sourced from the United States, Italy and Spain. Nucleic acid was either cDNA or gDNA, and it came from T cells, B-cell-depleted T cells, or PBMCs.

The germline gives CDR1 MNHNS, CDR2 SASEGT. Trimming at V came to 0 bases and at J to 7 bases, leaving 9 bases not matched to a gene. This CDR3 region has 16 residues. The sequence was obtained from a human donor in a cohort sampled during active COVID-19. The sample was peripheral blood. The chain combines TRBV6-1 with TRBJ1-3; 7 nucleotides agree with TRBD1. DNA of the CDR3: TGTGCCAGCAGTGAAGCCGGCGCAGGGGGATGGAACACCATATATTTT. It is translated as CASSEAGAGGWNTIYF.